These T cell receptor beta chains were read from a single sample in a study of beta chain features in type 1 diabetes. Profiling relied on immunoSEQ multiplex PCR, and the TCRdb table lists in-frame clones only, not all of them. The sample has around 240,000 clones, about a sixth seen once. The sequenced sample consisted of naive CD4+ T cells from blood. Every receptor here comes from a young man with type 1 diabetes. CDR3s include the opening cysteine and the closing phenylalanine or tryptophan. The order of the fields is D gene, J gene, V gene, clone size, CDR3 DNA, CDR3 protein. The D gene is left open where the match is weak. The size of a clone is reported for some rows only, either as once, few or many, or as a class for expanded clones.

- | TRBJ2-3 | TRBV2 | few | TGTGCCAGCAGTGAGGCCAGGGGATATACGCAGTATTTT | CASSEARGYTQYF
- | TRBJ2-1 | TRBV5-4 | few | TGTGCCAGCAGCCTGGGGGGCAGAAGCTCCTACAATGAGCAGTTCTTC | CASSLGGRSSYNEQFF
TRBD2 | TRBJ2-3 | TRBV5-1 | - | TGCGCCAGCAGCTTGACTAGCGGGACGAACACAGATACGCAGTATTTT | CASSLTSGTNTDTQYF
TRBD1 | TRBJ2-7 | TRBV18 | few | TGTGCCAGCTCACGCACAGGGGGCGCCTGGTACGAGCAGTACTTC | CASSRTGGAWYEQYF
TRBD1 | TRBJ1-2 | TRBV2 | - | TGTGCCAGCAGTTACTACCGACTGGACAGGGTCTATGGCTACACCTTC | CASSYYRLDRVYGYTF
TRBD1 | TRBJ2-5 | TRBV6-5 | - | TGTGCCAGCGGGACAGTGCGGGAGACCCAGTACTTC | CASGTVRETQYF
TRBD2 | TRBJ2-3 | TRBV7-2 | few | TGTGCCAGCAGCTTAGTACAGAAGGCCGCGGGAGGCACAGATACGCAGTATTTT | CASSLVQKAAGGTDTQYF
- | TRBJ2-7 | TRBV5-4 | - | TGTGCCAGCAGCTTGGACTACCACGAGCAGTACTTC | CASSLDYHEQYF
- | TRBJ2-1 | TRBV6-6 | few | TGTGCCAGCAGCGTTGGTGGTGAGCAGTTCTTC | CASSVGGEQFF
- | TRBJ2-3 | TRBV7-3 | few | TGTGCCAGCAGCCCGCGCACAGATACGCAGTATTTT | CASSPRTDTQYF
TRBD2 | TRBJ2-1 | TRBV6-5 | few | TGTGCCAGCAGATTATCGGGAGGGGGGCAGTTCTTC | CASRLSGGGQFF
- | TRBJ2-5 | TRBV20-1 | few | TGCAGTGCTAGATCGGTAGAGACCCAGTACTTC | CSARSVETQYF
- | TRBJ1-1 | TRBV30 | - | TGTGCCTGGAGGGGAAGGGTTTCGTCTGAAGCTTTCTTT | CAWRGRVSSEAFF
- | TRBJ2-5 | TRBV10-3 | few | TGTGCCACCACATGGAAAGAGACCCAGTACTTC | CATTWKETQYF
- | TRBJ2-3 | TRBV7-2 | - | TGTGCCAGCAGCTTAGTTTTCGGGACCGGAGATACGCAGTATTTT | CASSLVFGTGDTQYF
TRBD2 | TRBJ2-5 | TRBV9 | - | TGTGCCAGCAGCCCGTTCGGCGGGAGAATGGGAGAGACCCAGTACTTC | CASSPFGGRMGETQYF
- | TRBJ2-5 | TRBV4-1 | - | TGCGCCAGCAGCCAAAGGACAGAAGAGACCCAGTACTTC | CASSQRTEETQYF
TRBD1 | TRBJ2-6 | TRBV29-1 | few | TGCAGCGGTGGACAGGGATCTGGGGCCAACGTCCTGACTTTC | CSGGQGSGANVLTF
TRBD1 | TRBJ2-5 | TRBV28 | - | TGTGCCAGCAGTGTCATAACAGGGGGCAGTGGGGAGACCCAGTACTTC | CASSVITGGSGETQYF
- | TRBJ2-2 | TRBV29-1 | - | TGCAGCGTCTCCGGGCCCGGGGAGCTGTTTTTT | CSVSGPGELFF
- | TRBJ2-5 | TRBV28 | - | TGTGCCAGCAGCCCCCAGCCGGGACGGGAGACCCAGTACTTC | CASSPQPGRETQYF
- | TRBJ1-3 | TRBV11-1 | - | TGTGCCAGCAGCTTGGGACATAATGGAAACACCATATATTTT | CASSLGHNGNTIYF
TRBD2 | TRBJ2-2 | TRBV13 | - | TGTGCCAGCAGCTCCCCCACTAAGGCGGGAGTCACCGGGGAGCTGTTTTTT | CASSSPTKAGVTGELFF
- | TRBJ2-1 | TRBV4-3 | - | TGCGCCAGCAGCCAAGATCTTGACAGGAAAAGGCGAGACAATGAGCAGTTCTTC | CASSQDLDRKRRDNEQFF
- | TRBJ2-2 | TRBV2 | - | TGTGCCAGCAGTGAAGCAGGCACCGGGGAGCTGTTTTTT | CASSEAGTGELFF
- | TRBJ1-1 | TRBV7-2 | - | TGTGCCAGCAGCTTATTACCGGACGGTGAAGCTTTCTTT | CASSLLPDGEAFF
TRBD1 | TRBJ2-5 | TRBV7-7 | few | TGTGCTAGCACCGAAGGGACAGGGAGGGGAGAGACCCAGTACTTC | CASTEGTGRGETQYF
TRBD1 | TRBJ2-2 | TRBV7-9 | - | TGTGCCAGCAGCCCGGACAGGGTATACACCGGGGAGCTGTTTTTT | CASSPDRVYTGELFF
- | TRBJ2-5 | TRBV29-1 | few | TGCAGTTTAGGCAGGGATTTTTCGGAGACCCAGTACTTC | CSLGRDFSETQYF
TRBD2 | TRBJ2-3 | TRBV9 | - | TGTGCCAGCAGCGTAGACAGACTAGCGGGAACAGATACGCAGTATTTT | CASSVDRLAGTDTQYF
- | TRBJ1-2 | TRBV18 | - | TGTGCCAGCTCACCTAAAATGGGGGCGGACTATGGCTACACCTTC | CASSPKMGADYGYTF
- | TRBJ2-1 | TRBV5-1 | - | TGCGCCAGCAGCTTGGGGCCTCCTCGGGATGAGCAGTTCTTC | CASSLGPPRDEQFF
TRBD2 | TRBJ2-1 | TRBV5-4 | few | TGTGCCAGCAGCAATGGACTAGCGGGAGGCTATGAGCAGTTCTTC | CASSNGLAGGYEQFF
TRBD2 | TRBJ2-1 | TRBV29-1 | - | TGCAGCGTTGGGGTAGCGGGAGTAGAAAGTGAGCAGTTCTTC | CSVGVAGVESEQFF
- | TRBJ2-5 | TRBV15 | - | TGTGCCACCAGCAGAGATTCTCCCTGGGGGGCCCGGGAGACCCAGTACTTC | CATSRDSPWGARETQYF
- | TRBJ2-7 | TRBV30 | - | TGTGCCTTAACAGGGCAGAAGTACGAGCAGTACTTC | CALTGQKYEQYF
- | TRBJ2-1 | TRBV29-1 | few | TGCAGCGTTAACGGACGGTATGAGCAGTTCTTC | CSVNGRYEQFF
- | TRBJ2-1 | TRBV2 | - | TGTGCCAGCAGTTATAACGATGAGCAGTTCTTC | CASSYNDEQFF
TRBD2 | TRBJ2-1 | TRBV30 | - | TGTGCCTGGAGTGTGCGAGCGGGAGTGGAGCAGTTCTTC | CAWSVRAGVEQFF
- | TRBJ2-1 | TRBV9 | - | TGTGCCAGCTCCCGGGACCGCCCCTACAATGAGCAGTTCTTC | CASSRDRPYNEQFF
TRBD2 | TRBJ2-7 | TRBV9 | few | TGTGCCAGCAGCGTCGGGACTAGCGGGGCATCGTACGAGCAGTACTTC | CASSVGTSGASYEQYF
- | TRBJ2-5 | TRBV4-1 | - | TGCGCCAGCAGCCGAGGTGGGGGGCGCCGAGGAGAGACCCAGTACTTC | CASSRGGGRRGETQYF
- | TRBJ1-1 | TRBV2 | - | TGTGCCAGCAGTGGATACGACGAAGCTTTCTTT | CASSGYDEAFF
- | TRBJ2-2 | TRBV11-2 | few | TGTGCCAGCAGCTTTAGCGGCACCGGGGAGCTGTTTTTT | CASSFSGTGELFF
- | TRBJ2-5 | TRBV10-3 | - | TGTGCCACCCGGGGCAGGGGAGAAGAGACCCAGTACTTC | CATRGRGEETQYF
- | TRBJ2-1 | TRBV6-7 | few | TGTGCCAGCAGGCAATACAATGAGCAGTTCTTC | CASRQYNEQFF
- | TRBJ2-1 | TRBV4-1 | - | TGCGCCAGCAGCCTTAGAGCGCATGAGCAGTTCTTC | CASSLRAHEQFF
TRBD1 | TRBJ1-1 | TRBV30 | few | TGTGCCTGGAGGGGCGACAGGGGCACTGAAGCTTTCTTT | CAWRGDRGTEAFF
TRBD1 | TRBJ2-1 | TRBV7-2 | - | TGTGCCAGCACCACCGGGACAGGAAGCTACAATGAGCAGTTCTTC | CASTTGTGSYNEQFF
- | TRBJ2-1 | TRBV11-1 | - | TGTGCCAGCAGCCCGCGTCCCGGGCGAACCTACAATGAGCAGTTCTTC | CASSPRPGRTYNEQFF
TRBD1 | TRBJ1-2 | TRBV10-3 | few | TGTGCCATCAGTGTTAACGGACAGGGGAATTATGGCTACACCTTC | CAISVNGQGNYGYTF
- | TRBJ2-2 | TRBV5-1 | few | TGCGCCAGCAGCCGCTCCACAGGGCACGGGGAGCTGTTTTTT | CASSRSTGHGELFF
TRBD2 | TRBJ2-1 | TRBV5-1 | - | TGCGCCAGCAGCCAAGCGGGAGCCTCCTACAATGAGCAGTTCTTC | CASSQAGASYNEQFF